The text below deals with one T cell receptor (beta chain). Antigen: not known. The method was immunoSEQ multiplex PCR; TCRdb's version includes in-frame clones alone and lacks a portion of them. The sample yields over 2 million clones, 95% seen once. The CDR3 is made up of 15 amino acids. Germline V CDR1 and CDR2: MNHEY, SVGAGI. The J segment lost 8 bases and the V segment lost 0 bases, leaving 4 bases of the junction unmatched. This record comes from a study of shared clonotypes between healthy human individuals. Across the whole study: Plates per donor: three CD4 naive, three CD4 memory, two CD8 naive, one CD8 memory.

Study-wide results and caveats: The study found approximately 5% of naive CD4 clonotypes shared across a handful of donors. In this cohort, only blood was sampled, and tissue repertoires likely differ.

The sequencing sample was made of naive CD4+ T cells sorted from blood. Regarding subset: CD45RA+ positively selected. The sequence was collected from a man younger than 35 in good health. The chain employs TRBV6-5 and TRBJ2-1, with 10 bases matching TRBD2. The CDR3 spells CASSYSTSGPHEQFF. The CDR3 bases are TGTGCCAGCAGTTACTCGACTAGCGGGCCCCATGAGCAGTTCTTC.